This TCR beta chain was sequenced for a study of T cell responses to AZD1222 COVID-19 vaccine. Looking at the study overall: Analysis merged second doses at about 4 or about 12 weeks.

The V gene's germline CDR1 is SEHNR and CDR2 FQNEAQ (reference sequence). This CDR3 is built from 15 residues. V was pared by 8 bases and J by 3 bases, with 18 bases between. Repertoires were generated with immunoSEQ multiplex PCR, while TCRdb's copy carries only in-frame clones and drops some. Counted here are about 21,000 clones, 82% occurring once; the ten biggest clones make up roughly 40%. Findings and limits, study-wide: Donors, mostly white British, included more females; clonal diversity was possibly underestimated. Seropositivity was recorded at baseline in only a handful of AZD1222 recipients.

With respect to this clone: Its antigen is unknown.

The origin of this receptor is an adult in good health. The gene calls are TRBV7-9 and TRBJ2-3; the D is unclear. The sequencing used peripheral blood, collected on day 0 of AZD1222 vaccination. This CDR3 is CASLPLTRITDTQYF. The CDR3 DNA sequence: TGTGCCAGCCTCCCCTTAACCAGAATTACAGATACGCAGTATTTT.